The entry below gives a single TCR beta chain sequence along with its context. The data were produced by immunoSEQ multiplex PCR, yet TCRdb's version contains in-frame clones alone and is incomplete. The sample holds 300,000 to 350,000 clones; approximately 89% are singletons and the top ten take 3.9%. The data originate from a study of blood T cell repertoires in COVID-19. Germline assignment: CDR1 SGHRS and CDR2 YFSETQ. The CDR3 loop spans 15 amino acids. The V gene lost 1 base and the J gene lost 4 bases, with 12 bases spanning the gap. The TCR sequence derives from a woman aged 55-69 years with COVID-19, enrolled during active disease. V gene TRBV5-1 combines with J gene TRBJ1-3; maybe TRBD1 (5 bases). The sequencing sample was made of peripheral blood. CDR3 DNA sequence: TGCGCCAGCAGCTTGCAGGGAACGGCCGGAAACACCATATATTTT. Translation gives CASSLQGTAGNTIYF.